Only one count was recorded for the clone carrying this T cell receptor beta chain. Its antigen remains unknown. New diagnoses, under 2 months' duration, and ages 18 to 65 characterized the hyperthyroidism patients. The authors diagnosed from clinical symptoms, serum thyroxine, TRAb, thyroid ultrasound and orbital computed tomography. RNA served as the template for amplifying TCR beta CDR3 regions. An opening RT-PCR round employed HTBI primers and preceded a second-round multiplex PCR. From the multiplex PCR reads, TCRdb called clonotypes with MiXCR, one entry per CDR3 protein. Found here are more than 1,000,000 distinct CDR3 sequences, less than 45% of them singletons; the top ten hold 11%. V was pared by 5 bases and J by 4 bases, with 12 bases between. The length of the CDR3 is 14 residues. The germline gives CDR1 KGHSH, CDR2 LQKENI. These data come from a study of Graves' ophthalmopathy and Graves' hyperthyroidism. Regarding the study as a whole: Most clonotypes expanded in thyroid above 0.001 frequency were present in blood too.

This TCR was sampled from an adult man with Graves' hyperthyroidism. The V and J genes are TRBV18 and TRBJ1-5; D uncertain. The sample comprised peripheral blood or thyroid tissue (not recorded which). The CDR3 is CASSKEGKNQPQHF. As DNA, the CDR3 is TGTGCCAGCTCAAAAGAGGGAAAAAATCAGCCCCAGCATTTT.